A single sample is the source of the 25 T cell receptor beta chains below, sequenced in a study of memory CD4+ T cells and cytomegalovirus serostatus. Assay: immunoSEQ multiplex PCR; the TCRdb copy retains only in-frame clones and omits some. The repertoire holds tens of thousands of clones, 79% seen once, with approximately 5.3% in the top ten. The sort gate was single viable CD3+CD4+CD8-CD45RO+ cells for memory CD4+ T cells. The sample comprised memory CD4+ T cells from blood. The origin of the receptors is an adult in good health and CMV-seropositive.

The CDR3 protein is CASSYEAGYGYTF. CDR3 sequence (DNA): TGTGCCAGCAGTTATGAGGCGGGCTATGGCTACACCTTC. This chain joins TRBV6-5 and TRBJ1-2; D unresolved. The CDR3 runs 13 residues. The germline V gene encodes CDR1 MNHEY and CDR2 SVGAGI. The germline V and J ends were trimmed by 3 bases and 4 bases, with 9 bases remaining between them.

The chain links TRBV7-9 to TRBJ1-1; D call uncertain. The CDR3 covers 13 residues. Germline values: CDR1 SEHNR, CDR2 FQNEAQ (reference sequence). V lost 3 bases and J lost 4, with 9 bases in between. The CDR3 protein is CASSFGFGTEAFF. The CDR3 nucleotides read TGTGCCAGCAGCTTTGGTTTTGGCACTGAAGCTTTCTTT.

The CDR3 DNA is TGTGCCAGCAGCTTGGCGCGAGGTTTGGATTCACCCCTCCACTTT. Its translation: CASSLARGLDSPLHF. The chain is built from TRBV5-6 and TRBJ1-6, with D uncertain. The CDR3 loop spans 15 amino acids. Germline CDR1 and CDR2: SGHDT and YYEEEE. V lost 0 bases, J lost 8 bases, and 12 bases lay in between.

The V gene is TRBV14, the J gene TRBJ1-1, with 7 bases matching TRBD1. CDR3 length equals 14 residues. Per the germline V gene, CDR1 is SGHDN and CDR2 is FVKESK. With V trimmed by 0 bases and J by 8 bases, 6 bases remained unmatched. The CDR3 protein is CASSQEIPGGEAFF. The CDR3, as DNA: TGTGCCAGCAGCCAAGAGATACCAGGGGGGGAAGCTTTCTTT.

The CDR3 bases are TGCGCCAGCAGCTTAAGAACCGGTCGCGGGGGGGCTTGGGAGACCCAGTACTTC. Translated, it gives CASSLRTGRGGAWETQYF. The J gene is TRBJ2-5, the V gene TRBV4-1; 9 bases line up with TRBD2. The CDR3 runs 18 residues. After removal of 5 bases from V and 5 bases from J, the junction contained 18 bases not matched to a gene. Germline V lookup: CDR1 MGHRA, CDR2 YSYEKL.

The rearrangement links TRBV18 to TRBJ1-2, with 8 bases fitting TRBD1. CDR3 length equals 15 residues. V lost 3 bases and J lost 8; bases outside the gene matches: 11. Germline CDR1 reads KGHSH; CDR2 reads LQKENI. DNA of the CDR3: TGTGCCAGCTCACCCGATCAGACAGGGGATAAAGGCTACACCTTC. It specifies CASSPDQTGDKGYTF.

V gene TRBV19 combines with J gene TRBJ2-2; 7 bases fit TRBD2. From germline, CDR1 is LNHDA and CDR2 SQIVND (reference sequence). V lost 3 bases to trimming and J lost 5 bases; unmatched junction nucleotides: 18. The CDR3 length is 19 residues. The CDR3 region is CASSIPRSGARERTGELFF. In DNA form, the CDR3 reads TGTGCCAGTAGTATCCCCCGGTCCGGAGCGCGGGAGAGGACCGGGGAGCTGTTTTTT.

The chain uses TRBV10-3 and TRBJ2-1, with 10 nucleotides matching TRBD1. The CDR3 runs 13 residues. The ends lost 7 bases at V and 9 bases at J; junction bases unmatched: 6. The germline V gene encodes CDR1 ENHRY and CDR2 SYGVKD. CDR3 in DNA: TGTGCCATCAAGGAGACAGGGGGCGCTGAGCAGTTCTTC. Residues: CAIKETGGAEQFF.

CDR3 amino acids: CASSESGLRGYTF. The CDR3 nucleotides are TGTGCCAGCAGTGAATCCGGTTTACGCGGCTACACCTTC. The chain carries TRBV2 and TRBJ1-2; D call uncertain. Germline assignment: CDR1 SNHLY and CDR2 FYNNEI. Trimming pared 2 bases from V and 8 bases from J, leaving 12 bases between. The CDR3 contains 13 residues. Based on the CDR3 plus reference TRBV2 and TRBJ1-2, the full variable domain is EPEVTQTPSHQVTQMGQEVILRCVPISNHLYFYWYRQILGQKVEFLVSFYNNEISEKSEIFDDQFSVERPDGSNFTLKIRSTKLEDSAMYFCASSESGLRGYTFGSGTRLTVV.

This chain links TRBV7-9 with TRBJ2-4; no clear D gene. The length of the CDR3 is 13 residues. Looked up from germline, CDR1 is SEHNR and CDR2 is FQNEAQ (reference sequence). V was shortened by 6 bases and J by 6 bases, with 12 bases between the two germline ends. Here the CDR3 reads CASSPAPLNIQYF. The CDR3 bases are TGTGCCAGCAGTCCGGCTCCCTTAAACATTCAGTACTTC.

This chain links TRBV9 with TRBJ2-1; the D is unclear. The CDR3 contains 14 residues. Germline V gives CDR1 SGDLS, CDR2 YYNGEE. V lost 5 bases and J lost 0, with 9 bases in between. This CDR3 is CASRKLSSYNEQFF. The CDR3 nucleotides read TGTGCCAGCAGGAAACTGAGCTCCTACAATGAGCAGTTCTTC.

The chain recombines TRBV15 with TRBJ2-7; D gene uncertain. This CDR3 is built from 12 residues. Germline CDR1 LNHNV, CDR2 YYDKDF (reference sequence). Trimming pared 5 bases from V and 4 bases from J, leaving 9 bases between. CDR3 amino acids: CATSHGPYEQYF. Here the CDR3 DNA reads TGTGCCACCAGCCACGGACCTTACGAGCAGTACTTC.

The rearrangement links TRBV27 to TRBJ1-2, with TRBD1 matching over 8 bases. Germline CDR1 and CDR2: MNHEY and SMNVEV (reference sequence). This CDR3 is 15 amino acids long. With V trimmed by 5 bases and J by 4 bases, 9 bases remained unmatched. As DNA, the CDR3 is TGTGCCAGCAGTCCTGAACTTGGACAGGGCTATGGCTACACCTTC. Translating gives CASSPELGQGYGYTF.

The chain joins TRBV19 to TRBJ2-3; 12 bases map to TRBD2. The CDR3 covers 18 residues. CDR1 LNHDA and CDR2 SQIVND come from the germline V gene (reference sequence). After removal of 6 bases from V and 7 bases from J, the junction contained 17 bases not matched to a gene. The CDR3 loop is CASSRSSGGASRRNTQYF. The CDR3 DNA is TGTGCCAGTAGCCGATCTAGCGGGGGGGCGTCGCGCAGGAATACGCAGTATTTT.

The V call is TRBV7-9, the J call TRBJ2-1; 11 positions match TRBD2. Looked up from germline, CDR1 is SEHNR and CDR2 is FQNEAQ (reference sequence). CDR3 length equals 18 residues. The J segment lost 9 bases and the V segment lost 2 bases, leaving 15 bases of the junction unmatched. For the CDR3, the DNA is TGTGCCAGCAGCTTACCGACGCGACTAGCGGGATATCGCAGTGAGCAGTTCTTC. This codes for CASSLPTRLAGYRSEQFF.

The V call is TRBV4-3, the J call TRBJ2-3; D may be TRBD1 (5 bases). The CDR3 sequence is 16 residues long. The germline V gene encodes CDR1 LGHNA and CDR2 YSLEER. The ends were cut back, 1 base at V and 2 bases at J, with 13 bases in the middle. CDR3 nucleotide sequence: TGCGCCAGCAGCCAAGCCTTCCAAGGGGACACAGATACGCAGTATTTT. Encoded protein: CASSQAFQGDTDTQYF.

This clone has more than one count but fewer than ten. The V call is TRBV7-9, the J call TRBJ1-1, with 8 bases identical to TRBD1. This CDR3 comprises 15 residues. V lost 5 bases and J lost 10; bases outside the gene matches: 15. The germline V gene encodes CDR1 SEHNR and CDR2 FQNEAQ (reference sequence). DNA of the CDR3: TGTGCCAGCAGCCCACAGGGACAGGCCAACGCGCGAGCTTTCTTT. It is translated as CASSPQGQANARAFF.

The J gene is TRBJ1-6, the V gene TRBV27; D gene unclear. The V end was cut by 10 bases, the J end by 5 bases, with 15 bases between. Germline-derived CDR1 and CDR2 are MNHEY and SMNVEV (reference sequence). CDR3 length: 14 amino acids. The CDR3 nucleotides are TGTGCCACCGCCCCGGGTTCTAATAATTCACCCCTCCACTTT. Amino acids: CATAPGSNNSPLHF.

Within the sample, this clone is medium-sized. Distinct nucleotide sequences in the sample also encode this CDR3. This chain uses TRBV20-1 with TRBJ1-1, with D maybe TRBD1 (6 bases). Germline V gene sequence: CDR1 DFQATT, CDR2 SNEGSKA (reference sequence). The CDR3 totals 11 residues. V lost 3 bases to trimming and J lost 4 bases, with 6 bases between them. DNA for the CDR3: TGCAGTGCTAGCAGGGGCACTGAAGCTTTCTTT. This gives the protein CSASRGTEAFF.

The chain joins TRBV5-1 to TRBJ1-5; unclear D gene. The CDR3 is 15 amino acids. V lost 1 base to trimming and J lost 0 bases, with 8 bases between them. Germline V gene sequence: CDR1 SGHRS, CDR2 YFSETQ. CDR3 coding DNA: TGCGCCAGCAGCTTGTGGGGAAATAGCAATCAGCCCCAGCATTTT. Residues: CASSLWGNSNQPQHF.

The chain carries TRBV6-4 and TRBJ2-1, with TRBD2 matching 11 bases. CDR1 is MRHNA, CDR2 SNTAGT, per germline. The trim removed 6 bases at V and 9 bases at J, leaving 10 bases unmatched. The CDR3 loop spans 15 amino acids. CDR3 in amino acids: CASRPLAGGLSEQFF. CDR3 DNA sequence: TGTGCCAGCAGGCCGCTAGCGGGGGGACTCAGTGAGCAGTTCTTC.

This clone appeared a few times. This chain links TRBV5-1 with TRBJ1-3; D unclear. Trimming left V 0 bases short and J 6 bases short, with 16 bases between. CDR3 size: 16 residues. CDR1 is SGHRS, CDR2 YFSETQ, per germline. CDR3 nucleotide sequence: TGCGCCAGCAGCTTGGTCCCCGGGAGTACTTTAAACACCATATATTTT. The encoded protein is CASSLVPGSTLNTIYF. The whole variable domain, filled in from reference TRBV5-1 and TRBJ1-3, reads KAGVTQTPRYLIKTRGQQVTLSCSPISGHRSVSWYQQTPGQGLQFLFEYFSETQRNKGNFPGRFSGRQFSNSRSEMNVSTLELGDSALYLCASSLVPGSTLNTIYFGEGSWLTVV.

The chain carries TRBV27 and TRBJ2-7, with 11 bases fitting TRBD1. In germline, CDR1 is MNHEY, CDR2 SMNVEV (reference sequence). The junction had 11 bases not matched to a gene; V was cut back by 5 bases and J by 5 bases. This CDR3 contains 16 residues. The CDR3 DNA is TGTGCCAGCAGTCCCTGGGTGGACAGGGGGCCCAACGAGCAGTACTTC. Amino acids: CASSPWVDRGPNEQYF.

The chain is built from TRBV19 and TRBJ2-1; D not resolved. This CDR3 has 16 amino acids. The germline V and J ends were trimmed by 0 bases and 2 bases, with 11 bases remaining between them. Germline loops: CDR1 LNHDA, CDR2 SQIVND (reference sequence). The CDR3 reads CASSIDLSGPYNEQFF. CDR3 coding DNA: TGTGCCAGTAGTATAGATCTATCAGGTCCCTACAATGAGCAGTTCTTC.

The V call is TRBV5-5, the J call TRBJ2-3; 10 bases agree with TRBD2. Germline V lookup: CDR1 SGHKS, CDR2 YYEKEE (reference sequence). V dropped 6 bases and J dropped 4; count of bases not matched to a gene: 14. The CDR3 is made up of 17 amino acids. CDR3 in DNA: TGTGCCAGCACCAAAAGGACTAGCGGACGTAGTTCAGATACGCAGTATTTT. Translated, it gives CASTKRTSGRSSDTQYF.